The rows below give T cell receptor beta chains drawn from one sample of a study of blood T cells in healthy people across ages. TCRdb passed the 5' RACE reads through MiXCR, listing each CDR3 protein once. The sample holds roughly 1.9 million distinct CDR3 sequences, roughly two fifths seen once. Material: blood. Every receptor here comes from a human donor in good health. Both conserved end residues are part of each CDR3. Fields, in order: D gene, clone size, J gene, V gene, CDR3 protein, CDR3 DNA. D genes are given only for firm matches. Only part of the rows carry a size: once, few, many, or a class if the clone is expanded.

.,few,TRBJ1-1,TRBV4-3,CASSQEGTWGLNTEAFF,TGCGCCAGCAGCCAAGAAGGTACCTGGGGGTTGAACACTGAAGCTTTCTTT
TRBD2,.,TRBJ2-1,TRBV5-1,CASKRGDTLADEQFF,TGCGCCAGCAAACGGGGGGATACTCTCGCGGATGAGCAGTTCTTC
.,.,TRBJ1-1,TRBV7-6,CASSLAGNAETFF,TGTGCCAGCAGCTTAGCGGGGAACGCTGAAACTTTCTTT
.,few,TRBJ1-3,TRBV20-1,CSARDGINGNTIYF,TGCAGTGCTAGAGATGGGATAAACGGAAACACCATATATTTT
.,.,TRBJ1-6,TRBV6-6,CASIKGNEGSPLHF,TGTGCCAGCATCAAGGGAAACGAAGGATCACCCCTCCACTTT
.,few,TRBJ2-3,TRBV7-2,CASSSTASLRTDTQYF,TGTGCCAGCAGCTCGACAGCCAGCTTAAGGACAGATACGCAGTATTTT
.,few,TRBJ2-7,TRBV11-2,CASSVPSKDEQYF,TGTGCCAGCAGCGTCCCTTCTAAGGACGAGCAGTACTTC
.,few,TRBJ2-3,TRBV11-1,CASSPVLTGEDTQYF,TGTGCCAGCAGCCCAGTCTTGACCGGGGAAGATACGCAGTATTTT
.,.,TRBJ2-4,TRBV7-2,CASSLVGRGLIVYF,TGCGCCAGCAGCTTAGTAGGCAGGGGTTTGATTGTGTACTTC
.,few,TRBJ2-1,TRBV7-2,CASSFGWGVFYNEQFF,TGTGCCAGCAGCTTCGGTTGGGGGGTTTTCTACAATGAGCAGTTCTTC
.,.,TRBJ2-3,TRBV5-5,CASTPNTGGVGDTQYF,TGTGCCAGCACCCCGAACACCGGGGGAGTTGGGGATACGCAGTATTTT
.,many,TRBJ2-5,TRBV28,CASSLKPETQYF,TGTGCCAGCAGTTTAAAGCCCGAGACCCAGTACTTC
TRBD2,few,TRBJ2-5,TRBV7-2,CASSFSAGAETQYF,TGTGCCAGCAGCTTCTCAGCGGGGGCGGAGACCCAGTACTTC
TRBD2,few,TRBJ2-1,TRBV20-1,CSALGASGGDEQFF,TGCAGTGCTCTAGGGGCTAGCGGGGGAGATGAGCAGTTCTTC
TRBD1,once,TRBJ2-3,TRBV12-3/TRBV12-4,CASSLTGGGKNTQYF,TGTGCCAGCAGTCTGACAGGGGGCGGTAAAAATACGCAGTATTTT
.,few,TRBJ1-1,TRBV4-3,CASSQVLEGNTEAFF,TGCGCCAGCAGCCAAGTTTTGGAGGGTAACACTGAAGCTTTCTTT
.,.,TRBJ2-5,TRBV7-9,CVSRLQGTVQETQYF,TGTGTCAGCAGACTCCAGGGGACTGTCCAAGAGACCCAGTACTTC
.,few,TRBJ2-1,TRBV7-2,CASSLADLSEQFF,TGTGCCAGCAGCTTAGCAGACCTGAGTGAGCAGTTCTTC
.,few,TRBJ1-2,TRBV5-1,CASSVQEDNGYTF,TGCGCCAGCAGCGTTCAAGAGGACAATGGCTACACCTTC
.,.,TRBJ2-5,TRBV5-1,CASSLVGLLQETQYF,TGCGCCAGCAGCTTGGTGGGGCTACTACAAGAGACCCAGTACTTC
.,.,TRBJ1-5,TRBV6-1,CASSERNSNQPQHF,TGTGCCAGCAGTGAACGGAATAGCAATCAGCCCCAGCATTTT
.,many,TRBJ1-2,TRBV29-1,CSVEDGAAGVPYGYTF,TGCAGCGTTGAAGATGGGGCGGCAGGGGTACCCTATGGCTACACCTTC